A single sample gave rise to the 31 T cell receptor beta chains below, sequenced in a study of cytomegalovirus exposure and HLA in healthy donors. Primers for the PCR totalled 60 Vbeta and 13 Jbeta. Clones were read by immunoSEQ multiplex PCR, and TCRdb kept only the in-frame ones, dropping some. The sample lists approximately 110,000 clones, 76% occurring once. The sequenced sample consisted of PBMCs. The source is a woman aged 45-60 years in good health and CMV-seropositive.

The chain has TRBV15 and TRBJ2-1; tentative D call: TRBD2 (6 bases). The germline gives CDR1 LNHNV, CDR2 YYDKDF (reference sequence). V was trimmed by 0 bases and J by 7 bases, leaving 16 bases between them. This CDR3 has 16 residues. The CDR3 region is CATSRDLRLDGNEQFF. Here the CDR3 DNA reads TGTGCCACCAGCAGAGATTTGCGACTAGACGGAAATGAGCAGTTCTTC.

The V gene is TRBV7-2, the J gene TRBJ2-7, with 7 nucleotides matching TRBD1. The CDR3 sequence is 13 residues long. Germline CDR1 is SGHTA and CDR2 is FQGNSA. After removal of 4 bases from V and 3 bases from J, the junction contained 3 bases not matched to a gene. This CDR3 reads CASSSGQYYEQYF. In DNA, the CDR3 is TGTGCCAGCAGCTCGGGACAGTACTACGAGCAGTACTTC.

This chain joins TRBV7-3 and TRBJ1-3, with TRBD1 matching 7 bases. The germline V gene encodes CDR1 SGHTA and CDR2 FQGTGA. Trimming took 5 bases from V and 2 from J; bases not matched to a gene: 6. The CDR3 covers 15 residues. The CDR3, as DNA: TGTGCCAGCAGCGCGACAGGGCCCCCTGGAAACACCATATATTTT. Translation: CASSATGPPGNTIYF.

The chain employs TRBV9 and TRBJ1-2; TRBD1 aligns across 11 bases. With 0 bases clipped from V and 7 bases from J, the junction kept 5 bases outside the gene matches. Per the germline V gene, CDR1 is SGDLS and CDR2 is YYNGEE. The CDR3 loop spans 15 amino acids. The CDR3 region has the DNA TGTGCCAGCAGCGTAGGGGGACAGGGGGGCGGTGGCTACACCTTC. Amino acids: CASSVGGQGGGGYTF.

This clone was seen more than once but under ten times. The chain is built from TRBV7-2 and TRBJ2-5, with 9 bases identical to TRBD2. CDR3 size: 15 residues. The germline gives CDR1 SGHTA, CDR2 FQGNSA. V shed 5 bases and J 5 bases; nucleotides not matched to a gene: 9. The CDR3 reads CASSESGLAGETQYF. As DNA, the CDR3 is TGTGCCAGCAGCGAGAGCGGGCTAGCGGGGGAGACCCAGTACTTC.

This clone was seen once. The chain employs TRBV4-1 and TRBJ1-1; TRBD1 aligns across 9 bases. This CDR3 has 15 amino acids. Germline CDR1 reads MGHRA; CDR2 reads YSYEKL. V lost 2 bases to trimming and J lost 7 bases; unmatched junction nucleotides: 8. DNA of the CDR3: TGCGCCAGCAGCCAAAACCGGGACAGGGTATATGAAGCTTTCTTT. Translation gives CASSQNRDRVYEAFF.

The CDR3 loop is CASSPRQGQTAFF. The CDR3 coding sequence is TGCGCCAGCAGCCCTCGACAGGGACAGACAGCTTTCTTT. This rearrangement joins TRBV4-3 to TRBJ1-1; TRBD1 matches at 7 bases. CDR1 is LGHNA and CDR2 is YSLEER in the germline V gene. CDR3 size: 13 residues. V lost 4 bases, J lost 10 bases, and 9 bases stayed unmatched.

The V call is TRBV6-5, the J call TRBJ1-3; D gene ambiguous. The V gene lost 11 bases and the J gene lost 0 bases, with 5 bases spanning the gap. CDR1 and CDR2 from the germline V gene are MNHEY and SVGAGI. CDR3 length: 11 amino acids. The chain's CDR3 is CASYSGNTIYF. The CDR3 bases are TGTGCCTCCTACTCTGGAAACACCATATATTTT.

This sequence joins TRBV7-2 and TRBJ1-4; TRBD1 matches at 7 bases. The CDR3 has 13 residues. CDR1 is SGHTA and CDR2 is FQGNSA in the germline V gene. The V segment lost 3 bases and the J segment 5 bases; nucleotides outside the gene matches: 0. CDR3 in amino acids: CASSLGQNEKLFF. As DNA, the CDR3 is TGTGCCAGCAGCTTGGGACAGAATGAAAAACTGTTTTTT.

The genes are TRBV27 and TRBJ2-1, with 12 positions matching TRBD1. The CDR3 totals 15 residues. J lost 8 bases, V lost 1 base, and 3 bases had no gene match. Germline V gene data show CDR1 as MNHEY and CDR2 as SMNVEV (reference sequence). In nucleotides, the CDR3 is TGTGCCAGCAGTTTATTCGGGACAGGGGGCCATGAGCAGTTCTTC. Translated: CASSLFGTGGHEQFF.

The gene calls are TRBV2 and TRBJ2-3, with 11 bases identical to TRBD2. With V trimmed by 6 bases and J by 6 bases, 8 bases remained unmatched. CDR1 SNHLY and CDR2 FYNNEI come from the germline V gene. This CDR3 comprises 15 residues. The CDR3 DNA reads TGTGCCAGCAGCTTACTAGCGGGAGCTCCGGATACGCAGTATTTT. Amino acids: CASSLLAGAPDTQYF.

The genes are TRBV7-9 and TRBJ1-4; a weak D match, TRBD1 (5 bases). Germline values: CDR1 SEHNR, CDR2 FQNEAQ (reference sequence). The CDR3 has 14 residues. V shed 2 bases and J shed 7 bases, with 11 bases lying between them. CDR3 nucleotides: TGTGCCAGCAGCTTAATGCAGGGAAGTGAAAAACTGTTTTTT. Translating it yields CASSLMQGSEKLFF.

V and J are TRBV5-5 and TRBJ2-7; possibly TRBD2 for D (6 bases). The V and J ends lost 5 bases and 3 bases respectively, with 15 bases between them. The CDR3 is made up of 14 amino acids. CDR1 SGHKS and CDR2 YYEKEE come from the germline V gene (reference sequence). The CDR3 reads CASRDFRGYYEQYF. The CDR3, as DNA: TGTGCCAGCAGAGATTTCCGGGGGTACTACGAGCAGTACTTC.

The chain links TRBV14 to TRBJ2-1; D possibly corresponds to TRBD2 (5 bases). The CDR3 extends over 16 amino acids. From germline, CDR1 is SGHDN and CDR2 FVKESK. V lost 0 bases to trimming and J lost 8 bases, with 17 bases between them. The CDR3 protein is CASSQDSGLSTDEQFF. In DNA form, the CDR3 reads TGTGCCAGCAGCCAAGATTCCGGACTCTCAACTGATGAGCAGTTCTTC.

The V call is TRBV10-2, the J call TRBJ2-5, with TRBD2 matching over 9 bases. With 4 bases clipped from V and 4 bases from J, the junction kept 10 bases outside the gene matches. CDR3 size: 16 residues. CDR1 and CDR2 (germline): WSHSY, SAAADI. This CDR3 reads CASSGRAGGRRETQYF. The CDR3 bases are TGCGCCAGCAGTGGGCGGGCGGGAGGGCGGCGAGAGACCCAGTACTTC.

This chain joins TRBV7-2 and TRBJ1-2; D remains ambiguous. CDR1 SGHTA and CDR2 FQGNSA come from the germline V gene. The CDR3 length is 14 residues. V was cut by 2 bases and J by 8 bases, with 15 bases left in between. CDR3 sequence (DNA): TGTGCCAGCAGCTTAAACGGACGAAGGGAGGGCTACACCTTC. Its translation: CASSLNGRREGYTF. Supplemented by reference TRBV7-2 and TRBJ1-2, the full variable domain reads GAGVSQSPSNKVTEKGKDVELRCDPISGHTALYWYRQSLGQGLEFLIYFQGNSAPDKSGLPSDRFSAERTGGSVSTLTIQRTQQEDSAVYLCASSLNGRREGYTFGSGTRLTVV.

This chain links TRBV9 with TRBJ2-3; possibly TRBD2 for D (5 bases). The germline V gene has CDR1 SGDLS and CDR2 YYNGEE. The CDR3 runs to 17 residues. Trimming shortened V by 4 bases and J by 5 bases, and 23 bases separated the two germline ends. CDR3 residues: CASSPRASPNRQDTQYF. In DNA form, the CDR3 reads TGTGCCAGCAGCCCCCGGGCTAGCCCGAACCGGCAAGATACGCAGTATTTT.

This clone was observed a handful of times. The chain combines TRBV7-9 with TRBJ2-7; 11 nucleotides align to TRBD2. The J segment lost 1 base and the V segment lost 3 bases, leaving 11 bases of the junction unmatched. Germline-derived CDR1 and CDR2 are SEHNR and FQNEAQ (reference sequence). This CDR3 is built from 18 residues. The CDR3 protein is CASSFQPSGRTGSYEQYF. The CDR3 nucleotides read TGTGCCAGCAGCTTTCAGCCTAGCGGGAGGACAGGGTCCTACGAGCAGTACTTC. Together with reference TRBV7-9 and TRBJ2-7, the CDR3 gives the full variable domain: DTGVSQNPRHKITKRGQNVTFRCDPISEHNRLYWYRQTLGQGPEFLTYFQNEAQLEKSRLLSDRFSAERPKGSFSTLEIQRTEQGDSAMYLCASSFQPSGRTGSYEQYFGPGTRLTVT.

The chain has TRBV5-1 and TRBJ1-6; D is undetermined. CDR3 length equals 15 residues. Germline CDR1 is SGHRS and CDR2 is YFSETQ. The V and J ends lost 4 bases and 0 bases respectively, with 8 bases between them. CDR3 region: CASSLTGSYNSPLHF. The CDR3 DNA sequence: TGCGCCAGCAGCCTAACCGGCTCCTATAATTCACCCCTCCACTTT.

This clone was detected a few times. V is TRBV19 and J is TRBJ1-2, with a tentative D call TRBD1 (5 bases). With 0 bases removed from V and 4 bases from J, the gap between germline ends came to 15 bases. This CDR3 comprises 16 residues. Germline CDR1 is LNHDA and CDR2 is SQIVND (reference sequence). In nucleotides, the CDR3 is TGTGCCAGTAGTATAGATGCCTCTCGGCAGGGCTATGGCTACACCTTC. Translated: CASSIDASRQGYGYTF. The whole variable domain, remainder taken from reference TRBV19 and TRBJ1-2, is DGGITQSPKYLFRKEGQNVTLSCEQNLNHDAMYWYRQDPGQGLRLIYYSQIVNDFQKGDIAEGYSVSREKKESFPLTVTSAQKNPTAFYLCASSIDASRQGYGYTFGSGTRLTVV.

V usage is TRBV2 and J usage is TRBJ2-5, with a possible D match to TRBD2 (5 bases). This CDR3 region has 15 residues. In germline, CDR1 is SNHLY, CDR2 FYNNEI. Trimming removed 10 bases at V and 6 bases at J, with 24 bases between. CDR3 nucleotide sequence: TGTGCCACCCGACTCTCCTGGACTGGGGAAAAGACCCAGTACTTC. This translates into CATRLSWTGEKTQYF.

This chain links TRBV2 with TRBJ1-1, with a possible D match to TRBD1 (6 bases). This CDR3 has 15 amino acids. Germline CDR1 reads SNHLY; CDR2 reads FYNNEI. V lost 6 bases and J lost 6, with 20 bases in between. The CDR3 DNA is TGTGCCAGCAGGTCCCGAGGACAGTGGGCTGCTGAAGCTTTCTTT. It codes for CASRSRGQWAAEAFF.

The table lists this clone with a few counts. The rearrangement links TRBV5-4 to TRBJ1-1, with 12 bases identical to TRBD1. Looked up from germline, CDR1 is SGHNT and CDR2 is YYREEE (reference sequence). This CDR3 is built from 15 residues. V was clipped by 1 base and J by 10 bases; unmatched bases: 8. CDR3 sequence (DNA): TGTGCCAGCAGCTTGTCGGGACAGGGGGCACGTGGAGCTTTCTTT. Protein product: CASSLSGQGARGAFF.

V is TRBV5-1 and J is TRBJ2-1; D is possibly TRBD1 (6 bases). CDR1 and CDR2 from the germline V gene are SGHRS and YFSETQ. The CDR3 totals 12 residues. V dropped 7 bases and J dropped 8 bases, with 13 bases sitting between them. CDR3 sequence reads: CASGGKADEQFF. The CDR3 nucleotides are TGCGCCAGCGGGGGCAAGGCCGATGAGCAGTTCTTC.

This clone came up a few times. The V gene is TRBV5-4, the J gene TRBJ1-1; the D gene is possibly TRBD1 (6 bases). CDR3 length equals 13 residues. Germline assignment: CDR1 SGHNT and CDR2 YYREEE (reference sequence). Trimming removed 1 base at V and 4 bases at J, with 8 bases between. The CDR3 DNA sequence: TGTGCCAGCAGCTTGAGGGGGGGCACTGAAGCTTTCTTT. This codes for CASSLRGGTEAFF.

The rearrangement joins TRBV5-1 to TRBJ2-7, with TRBD2 as a possible D gene (6 bases). CDR1 is SGHRS, CDR2 YFSETQ, per germline. V lost 0 bases and J 0 bases, leaving 10 bases between the germline ends. CDR3 size: 15 residues. CDR3 region: CASSLGSGTSYEQYF. The DNA for the CDR3 is TGCGCCAGCAGCTTGGGTAGCGGAACCTCCTACGAGCAGTACTTC. Supplemented by reference TRBV5-1 and TRBJ2-7, the full variable domain reads KAGVTQTPRYLIKTRGQQVTLSCSPISGHRSVSWYQQTPGQGLQFLFEYFSETQRNKGNFPGRFSGRQFSNSRSEMNVSTLELGDSALYLCASSLGSGTSYEQYFGPGTRLTVT.

This chain links TRBV6-5 with TRBJ2-6; D not resolved. Germline CDR1 and CDR2: MNHEY and SVGAGI. The germline V and J ends were trimmed by 8 bases and 4 bases, with 9 bases remaining between them. The CDR3 is 13 amino acids. The CDR3 sequence is CASLIPGANVLTF. The CDR3 DNA is TGTGCCAGCTTAATCCCCGGGGCCAACGTCCTGACTTTC.

The gene calls are TRBV2 and TRBJ2-3; TRBD2 matches at 10 bases. Trimming cost V 9 bases and J 0 bases; bases outside gene matches: 12. The germline CDR1 and CDR2 sequences are SNHLY and FYNNEI. The CDR3 runs 17 residues. The CDR3 sequence is CARTGTSAYSSTDTQYF. The CDR3 DNA follows: TGTGCCAGGACCGGGACTAGCGCCTACTCTAGCACAGATACGCAGTATTTT.

Here the CDR3 reads CASSLDGGEGGTDTQYF. Here the CDR3 DNA reads TGTGCCAGCAGTCTTGACGGGGGGGAAGGCGGCACAGATACGCAGTATTTT. J is TRBJ2-3 and V is TRBV7-2, with TRBD2 matching 8 bases. Germline loops: CDR1 SGHTA, CDR2 FQGNSA. With V trimmed by 6 bases and J by 1 base, 12 bases remained unmatched. There are 17 residues in the CDR3. The full variable domain, rest sourced from reference TRBV7-2 and TRBJ2-3, is GAGVSQSPSNKVTEKGKDVELRCDPISGHTALYWYRQSLGQGLEFLIYFQGNSAPDKSGLPSDRFSAERTGGSVSTLTIQRTQQEDSAVYLCASSLDGGEGGTDTQYFGPGTRLTVL.

This clone was counted a single time. This chain uses TRBV29-1 with TRBJ2-7, with 11 bases identical to TRBD2. The CDR3 totals 16 residues. Germline V gives CDR1 SQVTM, CDR2 ANQGSEA. V was clipped by 4 bases and J by 6 bases; unmatched bases: 14. This CDR3 reads CSVAGVAGGPIFEQYF. The CDR3 region has the DNA TGCAGCGTTGCCGGGGTAGCGGGAGGGCCGATTTTCGAGCAGTACTTC.

The rearrangement links TRBV6-1 to TRBJ2-6, with a tentative D call TRBD1 (6 bases). The length of the CDR3 is 13 residues. The germline V gene encodes CDR1 MNHNS and CDR2 SASEGT. V lost 11 bases to trimming and J lost 4 bases, with 12 bases between them. The chain's CDR3 is CASTGTGANVLTF. The CDR3 DNA reads TGTGCCTCCACGGGGACAGGGGCCAACGTCCTGACTTTC.